This T cell receptor (beta chain) originates from a study of T cell repertoires in cytomegalovirus infection. Study in general: Evidence of both CMV infection and a matching HLA type came from public TCR beta signatures.

The CDR3 is made up of 13 amino acids. Germline CDR1 and CDR2: ENHRY and SYGVKD. V lost 8 bases and J lost 1; bases outside the gene matches: 5. Overall study results and limits: Dominating the ex vivo response were TCR beta clonotypes that were CMV-specific and HLA-C-restricted. Identification of carriers of CMV plus the relevant HLA was performed using cumulative public TCR beta family frequency.

This clonotype turned up a few times. Its antigen is not known. TCRdb re-derived calls from the reads in MiXCR, one entry per CDR3 protein. The sample gives 85,000 to 120,000 distinct CDR3 sequences, approximately 15% of which show up once; 8% to 9.5% is in the top ten. The rearrangement links TRBV10-3 to TRBJ2-7, with 7 bases lining up with TRBD1. The sequenced material came from PBMCs. The TCR originated in a human donor in good health (CMV status not recorded). Some clones in this sample may be carry-over from other donors' samples. The CDR3 nucleotides are TGTGCCATCTCCGGGACAGTTTCCTACGAGCAGTACTTC. It specifies CAISGTVSYEQYF.